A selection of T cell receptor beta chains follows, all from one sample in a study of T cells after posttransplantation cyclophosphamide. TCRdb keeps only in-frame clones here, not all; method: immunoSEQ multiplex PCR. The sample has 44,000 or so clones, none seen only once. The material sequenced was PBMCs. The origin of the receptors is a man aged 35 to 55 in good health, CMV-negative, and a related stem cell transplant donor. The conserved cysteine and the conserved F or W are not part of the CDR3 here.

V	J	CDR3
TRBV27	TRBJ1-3	ASSLTGGTIY
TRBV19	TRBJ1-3	ASGQGGYTIY
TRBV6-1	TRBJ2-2	ASRDPPGGSRELF
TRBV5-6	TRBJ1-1	ASSETGTANTEAF
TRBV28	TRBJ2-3	ASSLPSTSGSPDTQY
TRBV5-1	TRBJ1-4	ASSLGRGEKLF
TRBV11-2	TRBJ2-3	ASSSWEGLSTDTQY
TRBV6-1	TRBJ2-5	ASSEGTRQTQY
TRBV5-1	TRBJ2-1	ASRVYESSYNEQF
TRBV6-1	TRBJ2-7	ASSESAASSYEQY
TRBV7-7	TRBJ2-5	ASSPGTGATETQY
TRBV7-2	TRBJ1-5	ASSSQANQPQH
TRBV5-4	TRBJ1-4	ASSVGGRREKLF
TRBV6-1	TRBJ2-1	ASSDPRRGRVNEQF
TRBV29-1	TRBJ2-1	SVAPGQHPGEQF
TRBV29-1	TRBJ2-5	SVEDRETQY
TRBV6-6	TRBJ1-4	ASSPGQATNEKLF
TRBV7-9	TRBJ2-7	ASSPSGVSYEQY
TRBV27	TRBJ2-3	ASSSYLGDTQY
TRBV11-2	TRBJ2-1	ASSGLAGDRYNEQF
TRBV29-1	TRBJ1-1	SVRQGAMNTEAF
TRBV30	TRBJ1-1	AWRDRPNTEAF
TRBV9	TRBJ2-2	ASSAGLRNTGELF
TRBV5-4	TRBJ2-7	ASSLVQRGSYEQY
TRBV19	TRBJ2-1	ASTSGTSGYNEQF
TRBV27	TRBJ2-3	ASSLLSSTPSTDTQY
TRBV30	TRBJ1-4	AWSQDSFDEKLF
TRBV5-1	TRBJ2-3	ASGLGLSTDTQY
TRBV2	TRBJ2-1	ASSGLAGVNEQF
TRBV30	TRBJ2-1	AWSVGQARF
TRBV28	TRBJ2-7	ASSLYWAGTSGSSEQY
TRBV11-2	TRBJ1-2	ASARGNYGYT
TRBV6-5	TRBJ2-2	ASSSAAGELF
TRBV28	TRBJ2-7	ASSLSDRSSYEQY
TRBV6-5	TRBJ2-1	ASSRLAGEGDEQF
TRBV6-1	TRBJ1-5	ASSEGQGGNQPQH
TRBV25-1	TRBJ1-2	ASSDLGDANYGYT
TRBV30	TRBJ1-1	ACSGRSGNTEAF
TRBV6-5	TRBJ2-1	ASRGGVEQF
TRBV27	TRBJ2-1	ASSFRSGRKAEQF
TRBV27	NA	ASSFEGWPYEQY
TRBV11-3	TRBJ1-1	ASSLGVNTEAF
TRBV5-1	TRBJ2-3	ASRQGNADTQY
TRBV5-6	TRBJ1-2	ASSLTLGRNYGYT